This T cell receptor (beta chain) originates from a study of cytotoxic CD8 clonotypes in ibrutinib-treated CLL. Study findings and constraints: Few clonotypes were public, and these shrank or held steady under treatment. Higher clonality was seen at ibrutinib response and a return toward baseline at progression.

In regard to this clone: Its specificity is unknown.

Some clones are missing from TCRdb's copy, which holds only in-frame ones; the method was immunoSEQ multiplex PCR. The sample carries some 130,000 clones, 70% to 90% recorded once. The J segment lost 9 bases and the V segment lost 7 bases, leaving 12 bases of the junction unmatched. CDR1 and CDR2 from the germline V gene are MDHEN and SYDVKM. This CDR3 comprises 15 residues. The genes are TRBV28 and TRBJ2-3, with 11 bases matching TRBD1. The sequence was collected from a human donor with chronic lymphocytic leukemia. Sequencing used PBMCs, obtained after 24 months of ibrutinib treatment. The CDR3 DNA follows: TGTGCCAGCACCAAGGACAGGGGGCGTAGGTACACGCAGTATTTT. It translates to CASTKDRGRRYTQYF.